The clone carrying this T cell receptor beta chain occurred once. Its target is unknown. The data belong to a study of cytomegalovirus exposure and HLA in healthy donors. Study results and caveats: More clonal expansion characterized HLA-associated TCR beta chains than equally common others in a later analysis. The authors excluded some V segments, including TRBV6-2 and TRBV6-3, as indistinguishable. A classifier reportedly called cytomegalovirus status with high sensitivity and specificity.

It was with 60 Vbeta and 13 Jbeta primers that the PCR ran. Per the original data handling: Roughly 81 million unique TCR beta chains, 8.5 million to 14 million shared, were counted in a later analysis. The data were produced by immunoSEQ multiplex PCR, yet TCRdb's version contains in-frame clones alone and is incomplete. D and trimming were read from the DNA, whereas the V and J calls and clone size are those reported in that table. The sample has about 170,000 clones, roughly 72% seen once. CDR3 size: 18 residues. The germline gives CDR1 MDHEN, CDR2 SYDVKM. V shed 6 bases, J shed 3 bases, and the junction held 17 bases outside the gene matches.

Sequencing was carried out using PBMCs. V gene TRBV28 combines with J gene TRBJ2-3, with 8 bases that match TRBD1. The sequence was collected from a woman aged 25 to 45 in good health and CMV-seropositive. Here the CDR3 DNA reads TGTGCCAGCAGATCCCGGACAGGGTTCTTTTTTTGGACAGATACGCAGTATTTT. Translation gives CASRSRTGFFFWTDTQYF.